The rows below give T cell receptor beta chains drawn from one sample of a study of T cell repertoires in cytomegalovirus infection. TCRdb reanalysed the reads using MiXCR and keeps one entry per CDR3 protein. Here the sample spans just over 150,000 distinct CDR3 sequences, around 20% being singletons. Sequencing was carried out using PBMCs. The receptor source for this set is a human donor in good health (CMV status not recorded). Some clones in this sample may be carry-over from other donors' samples. Both conserved end residues are part of each CDR3. A D gene is named only where the DNA matches it firmly. Clone size is given for some rows only: seen once, a few or many times, or a class if the clone is expanded.

. | TRBJ1-4 | TRBV5-1 | . | CASSFNRENEKLFF | TGCGCCAGCAGCTTCAACAGGGAGAATGAAAAACTGTTTTTT
. | TRBJ2-5 | TRBV7-9 | TRBD2 | CASSQSGLANTQETQYF | TGTGCCAGCAGCCAAAGCGGACTAGCGAACACGCAAGAGACCCAGTACTTC
. | TRBJ2-7 | TRBV6-6 | TRBD2 | CASSSWTSGDYEQYF | TGTGCCAGCAGTTCGTGGACTAGCGGAGATTACGAGCAGTACTTC
. | TRBJ2-5 | TRBV20-1 | . | CSARVGGGKQETQYF | TGCAGTGCTAGAGTCGGAGGGGGGAAACAAGAGACCCAGTACTTC
many | TRBJ2-4 | TRBV7-2 | TRBD2 | CASSPTTSGVTKNIQYF | TGTGCCAGCAGCCCCACGACTAGCGGAGTAACCAAAAACATTCAGTACTTC
few | TRBJ1-1 | TRBV5-1 | . | CASSSGTPNTEAFF | TGCGCCAGCAGTTCCGGGACACCGAACACTGAAGCTTTCTTT
. | TRBJ1-1 | TRBV6-5 | TRBD1 | CASSYDAGRGREDTEAFF | TGTGCCAGCAGTTACGACGCTGGGAGGGGGCGCGAGGACACTGAAGCTTTCTTT
few | TRBJ1-5 | TRBV28 | . | CASSSPGVGNQPQHF | TGTGCCAGCAGTTCCCCCGGGGTAGGCAATCAGCCCCAGCATTTT
few | TRBJ1-5 | TRBV2 | TRBD1 | CASSEQGGLSNQPQHF | TGTGCCAGCAGTGAGCAGGGGGGCCTCTCCAATCAGCCCCAGCATTTT
. | TRBJ2-5 | TRBV20-1 | . | CSARGAGGQETQYF | TGCAGTGCTAGAGGGGCTGGAGGACAAGAGACCCAGTACTTC
few | TRBJ1-1 | TRBV28 | . | CASRSPGRGTEAFF | TGTGCCAGCAGGTCCCCGGGGAGAGGTACTGAAGCTTTCTTT
few | TRBJ2-1 | TRBV24-1 | TRBD2 | CATSDSSGRYGNEQFF | TGTGCCACCAGTGACTCTAGCGGTAGATATGGGAATGAGCAGTTCTTC
. | TRBJ2-1 | TRBV28 | TRBD2 | CASSFRLAGGGYNEQFF | TGTGCCAGCAGTTTCCGGCTAGCGGGAGGAGGCTACAATGAGCAGTTCTTC
. | TRBJ1-3 | TRBV6-2/TRBV6-3 | . | CASSYSENTIYF | TGTGCCAGCAGTTACTCGGAGAACACCATATATTTT
. | TRBJ1-4 | TRBV7-8 | . | CAISRRQNEKLFF | TGTGCGATCAGCCGCCGACAGAATGAAAAACTGTTTTTT
few | TRBJ2-2 | TRBV12-3/TRBV12-4 | TRBD1 | CASSSGDRVNTGELFF | TGTGCCAGCAGCTCCGGGGACAGGGTCAACACCGGGGAGCTGTTTTTT
. | TRBJ1-5 | TRBV7-3 | . | CASRSGLAGHLNQPQHF | TGTGCCAGCCGAAGTGGGTTGGCGGGACACCTCAATCAGCCCCAGCATTTT
few | TRBJ2-5 | TRBV11-3 | . | CASSSRPVVLETQYF | TGTGCCAGCAGCTCACGACCCGTGGTTCTGGAGACCCAGTACTTC
. | TRBJ2-7 | TRBV12-5 | . | CASGLVRGTPRSYEQYF | TGTGCTAGTGGTTTGGTACGGGGGACTCCTCGATCCTACGAGCAGTACTTC
many | TRBJ2-1 | TRBV7-6 | TRBD2 | CASSLGTSGSDEQFF | TGTGCCAGCAGCCTAGGGACTAGCGGGAGCGATGAGCAGTTCTTC
. | TRBJ1-1 | TRBV14 | . | CASSQRGTEAFF | TGTGCCAGCAGCCAACGGGGCACTGAAGCTTTCTTT
. | TRBJ2-5 | TRBV7-9 | . | CASSPTRGGETQYF | TGTGCCAGCAGCCCTACAAGGGGAGGAGAGACCCAGTACTTC
. | TRBJ1-1 | TRBV12-3/TRBV12-4 | TRBD1 | CASSLGQGVTEAFF | TGTGCCAGCAGTTTAGGGCAGGGGGTTACTGAAGCTTTCTTT
few | TRBJ1-5 | TRBV19 | . | CASSIAGQYSNQPQHF | TGTGCCAGTAGTATAGCAGGCCAATATAGCAATCAGCCCCAGCATTTT
. | TRBJ1-6 | TRBV2 | TRBD1 | CASTDGDRGDSPLHF | TGTGCCAGCACCGATGGGGACAGGGGGGATTCACCCCTCCACTTT
many | TRBJ2-7 | TRBV7-9 | TRBD1 | CASSHPGDRGYEQYF | TGTGCCAGCAGCCACCCTGGGGACAGGGGCTACGAGCAGTACTTC
few | TRBJ1-1 | TRBV20-1 | . | CSANTEAFF | TGCAGTGCAAACACTGAAGCTTTCTTT
. | TRBJ1-6 | TRBV2 | TRBD1 | CASGDSLNSPLHF | TGTGCCAGCGGGGACAGCCTAAATTCACCCCTCCACTTT
many | TRBJ2-3 | TRBV7-2 | . | CASSYSTDTQYF | TGTGCCAGCAGCTATAGCACAGATACGCAGTATTTT
. | TRBJ1-5 | TRBV20-1 | . | CSAPRVIGNQPQHF | TGCAGTGCTCCAAGGGTGATCGGCAATCAGCCCCAGCATTTT
many | TRBJ2-1 | TRBV12-3/TRBV12-4 | TRBD2 | CASSFSAGRNEQFF | TGTGCCAGCAGTTTTTCAGCGGGGAGAAATGAGCAGTTCTTC
few | TRBJ2-7 | TRBV10-3 | . | CAISGGGDEQYF | TGTGCCATCAGTGGAGGGGGGGACGAGCAGTACTTC
few | TRBJ2-1 | TRBV5-4 | TRBD2 | CASSFLAGGDNEQFF | TGTGCCAGCAGCTTCCTAGCGGGGGGTGACAATGAGCAGTTCTTC
. | TRBJ2-3 | TRBV10-3 | . | CAISRGADTQYF | TGTGCCATCAGCCGAGGGGCAGATACGCAGTATTTT
many | TRBJ1-6 | TRBV7-9 | . | CASSYPGVTLHF | TGTGCCAGCAGCTATCCCGGGGTCACCCTCCACTTT
. | TRBJ1-5 | TRBV19 | TRBD1 | CASSIGTGYWQPQHF | TGTGCCAGTAGTATCGGGACAGGGTATTGGCAGCCCCAGCATTTT
. | TRBJ1-6 | TRBV4-1 | . | CASSQDKDGPNSPLHF | TGCGCCAGCAGCCAAGATAAGGACGGACCTAATTCACCCCTCCACTTT
medium-sized | TRBJ2-3 | TRBV7-2 | TRBD2 | CASSYAGGGTDTQYF | TGTGCCAGCAGCTACGCGGGGGGGGGCACAGATACGCAGTATTTT
few | TRBJ2-6 | TRBV27 | . | CASSFAGHSGANVLTF | TGTGCCAGCAGTTTTGCAGGCCACTCTGGGGCCAACGTCCTGACTTTC
. | TRBJ1-2 | TRBV29-1 | . | CSVLGNYHYGYTF | TGCAGCGTGCTGGGTAACTACCACTATGGCTACACCTTC
few | TRBJ1-3 | TRBV29-1 | . | CSASLASGNTIYF | TGCAGCGCCTCACTTGCTTCTGGAAACACCATATATTTT
few | TRBJ2-1 | TRBV29-1 | TRBD2 | CSVGPAGVGEQFF | TGCAGCGTTGGGCCAGCGGGAGTCGGTGAGCAGTTCTTC
few | TRBJ2-1 | TRBV9 | . | CASSEQDSNEQFF | TGTGCCAGCAGCGAACAGGACTCCAATGAGCAGTTCTTC
. | TRBJ2-1 | TRBV4-3 | . | CASSQDREVVGNEQFF | TGCGCCAGCAGCCAAGATAGAGAGGTGGTGGGGAATGAGCAGTTCTTC
. | TRBJ1-2 | TRBV7-3 | . | CASSPRRDTLNYGYTF | TGTGCCAGCAGCCCCAGAAGGGACACTCTTAACTATGGCTACACCTTC
. | TRBJ2-2 | TRBV19 | TRBD2 | CASSLAGVNTGELFF | TGTGCCAGTAGTCTAGCGGGAGTAAACACCGGGGAGCTGTTTTTT
many | TRBJ2-7 | TRBV11-2 | TRBD1 | CASSSPASGQGYEQYF | TGTGCCAGCAGCTCGCCGGCCTCTGGACAGGGTTACGAGCAGTACTTC
. | TRBJ1-5 | TRBV28 | . | CASIRVPFNQPQHF | TGTGCCAGCATTAGGGTCCCGTTCAATCAGCCCCAGCATTTT
many | TRBJ1-2 | TRBV7-2 | TRBD1 | CASSLGPTGGYGYTF | TGTGCCAGCAGCTTAGGGCCCACAGGGGGCTATGGCTACACCTTC
. | TRBJ2-7 | TRBV29-1 | TRBD2 | CSVVPRTSSYEQYF | TGCAGCGTGGTTCCCCGGACTAGCAGCTACGAGCAGTACTTC
many | TRBJ2-7 | TRBV7-2 | TRBD2 | CASSLRTSGGFNEQYF | TGTGCCAGCAGCTTAAGGACTAGCGGGGGGTTCAACGAGCAGTACTTC
few | TRBJ2-5 | TRBV20-1 | . | CSARGVATPPTRYF | TGCAGTGCTAGGGGGGTCGCGACTCCACCGACCCGGTACTTC
few | TRBJ2-1 | TRBV12-3/TRBV12-4 | . | CASSTGTFNEQFF | TGTGCCAGCAGCACCGGGACTTTCAATGAGCAGTTCTTC
few | TRBJ2-1 | TRBV6-5 | . | CASIRGLYNEQFF | TGTGCCAGCATCAGGGGCCTCTACAATGAGCAGTTCTTC
few | TRBJ2-1 | TRBV4-1 | . | CASSQEWGWEQFF | TGCGCCAGCAGCCAAGAATGGGGGTGGGAGCAGTTCTTC
. | TRBJ1-6 | TRBV12-3/TRBV12-4 | . | CASSFSPGTYNSPLHF | TGTGCCAGCAGTTTTTCGCCAGGGACCTATAATTCACCCCTCCACTTT